The 18 T cell receptor beta chains reported below all come from one sample, sequenced in a study of blood T cells in healthy people across ages. The use of a sample-barcoded 5' primer and a J-beta primer mix characterized a second PCR of roughly 6 to 12 cycles. TCRdb independently ran MiXCR on the 5' RACE reads; one entry per CDR3 protein. The sample has about 1.4 million distinct CDR3 sequences; approximately 59% are singletons. The sequencing sample was made of blood. These receptors were taken from a man aged 18-30 years in good health.

This clonotype has only a few counts. The chain has TRBV28 and TRBJ2-7; D could derive from TRBD1 or TRBD2 (5 bases each). The V end lost 4 bases, the J end lost 2 bases, and 15 bases lay between the germline ends. The CDR3 contains 15 residues. CDR1 and CDR2 from the germline V gene are MDHEN and SYDVKM. The CDR3 nucleotides are TGTGCCAGCAGTTCCATCGGGACGGAACCCTACGAGCAGTACTTC. Its protein product is CASSSIGTEPYEQYF.

J is TRBJ2-6 and V is TRBV20-1; D is perhaps TRBD2 (6 bases). The germline gives CDR1 DFQATT, CDR2 SNEGSKA (reference sequence). The ends were cut back, 5 bases at V and 4 bases at J, with 9 bases in the middle. The CDR3 has 13 amino acids. CDR3 in amino acids: CSAWDSGANVLTF. CDR3 bases: TGCAGTGCTTGGGACTCCGGGGCCAACGTCCTGACTTTC.

The V and J genes are TRBV7-2 and TRBJ2-1; D not resolved. V lost 3 bases to trimming and J lost 7 bases, with 16 bases between them. Germline lookup yields CDR1 SGHTA and CDR2 FQGNSA. This CDR3 is 15 amino acids long. The CDR3 reads CASSFTAPERNEQFF. The CDR3 region has the DNA TGTGCCAGCAGCTTTACGGCCCCCGAACGGAATGAGCAGTTCTTC.

The V gene is TRBV7-9, the J gene TRBJ2-5, with D possibly being TRBD2 (6 bases). V dropped 1 base and J dropped 4 bases, with 19 bases sitting between them. CDR3 length: 17 residues. Germline assignment: CDR1 SEHNR and CDR2 FQNEAQ (reference sequence). The CDR3 DNA reads TGTGCCAGCAGCTTAGGCCTCGTTGCGGGGAATGGAGAGACCCAGTACTTC. This encodes CASSLGLVAGNGETQYF.

The chain uses TRBV12-3 or TRBV12-4 and TRBJ2-1; 9 nucleotides match TRBD1. The CDR3 has 15 amino acids. V shed 3 bases, J shed 7 bases, and the junction held 7 bases outside the gene matches. CDR3 region: CASSFRQGGRNEQFF. For the CDR3, the DNA is TGTGCCAGCAGTTTCCGACAGGGGGGGAGGAATGAGCAGTTCTTC.

The genes are TRBV25-1 and TRBJ1-4, with D possibly TRBD1 on 5 matching bases. V was shortened by 5 bases and J by 4 bases, with 17 bases between the two germline ends. Germline V gene lookup returns CDR1 MGHDK and CDR2 SYGVNS. The CDR3 is 16 residues long. CDR3 nucleotide sequence: TGTGCCAGCAGTCCTCACCCCGGGACGGATAATGAAAAACTGTTTTTT. Its protein is CASSPHPGTDNEKLFF. Full variable domain (rest looked up from reference TRBV25-1 and TRBJ1-4): EADIYQTPRYLVIGTGKKITLECSQTMGHDKMYWYQQDPGMELHLIHYSYGVNSTEKGDLSSESTVSRIRTEHFPLTLESARPSHTSQYLCASSPHPGTDNEKLFFGSGTQLSVL.

This clonotype was seen just once. The chain joins TRBV20-1 to TRBJ1-4; D gene ambiguous. V lost 6 bases, J lost 8 bases, and 16 bases lay in between. Looked up from germline, CDR1 is DFQATT and CDR2 is SNEGSKA (reference sequence). This CDR3 has 13 residues. The CDR3 protein is CSAPVRSGEKLFF. CDR3 sequence (DNA): TGCAGTGCCCCTGTGCGAAGTGGAGAAAAACTGTTTTTT.

This clonotype was counted only a few times. This chain links TRBV27 with TRBJ2-7; D is undetermined. Germline V gives CDR1 MNHEY, CDR2 SMNVEV (reference sequence). The CDR3 has 11 amino acids. The V gene lost 10 bases and the J gene lost 6 bases, with 13 bases spanning the gap. The CDR3 loop is CAIRLYGEQYF. The CDR3 nucleotides are TGTGCCATACGACTGTACGGCGAGCAGTACTTC.

The V call is TRBV20-1, the J call TRBJ2-3; TRBD2 might be the D (5 bases). This CDR3 spans 14 amino acids. V lost 5 bases and J lost 6, with 18 bases in between. Germline-derived CDR1 and CDR2 are DFQATT and SNEGSKA (reference sequence). CDR3 protein: CSAAPGLTDDTQYF. In DNA form, the CDR3 reads TGCAGTGCTGCCCCAGGACTGACCGACGATACGCAGTATTTT.

Only a few counts were recorded for this clonotype. This chain connects TRBV12-3 or TRBV12-4 to TRBJ1-5; TRBD1 matches at 7 bases. After removal of 6 bases from V and 2 bases from J, the junction contained 7 bases not matched to a gene. This CDR3 contains 15 residues. The CDR3 loop reads CASSPPGTGNQPQHF. The CDR3 DNA sequence: TGTGCCAGCAGCCCCCCCGGGACAGGCAATCAGCCCCAGCATTTT.

There are a few counts of this clonotype. The chain recombines TRBV4-1 with TRBJ2-4, with TRBD1 matching 9 bases. The CDR3 sequence is 16 residues long. The germline CDR1 and CDR2 sequences are MGHRA and YSYEKL. The J segment lost 13 bases and the V segment lost 0 bases, leaving 13 bases of the junction unmatched. CDR3 amino acids: CASSQDGGGQGLSQYF. CDR3 sequence (DNA): TGCGCCAGCAGCCAAGATGGGGGGGGACAGGGTTTGTCCCAGTACTTC.

Worth noting for this clonotype: Possible read error: a much larger clone is one base away. The chain carries TRBV6-5 and TRBJ1-2; D unresolved. The length of the CDR3 is 11 residues. Trimming took off 6 bases at V and 2 bases at J, with 4 bases between the two ends. Germline CDR1 MNHEY, CDR2 SVGAGI. Written as DNA, the CDR3 is TGTGCCAGCAGGAAAAACTATGGCTACACCTTC. It is translated as CASRKNYGYTF.

V usage is TRBV27 and J usage is TRBJ2-1; 8 bases match TRBD1. The V and J ends lost 8 bases and 9 bases, in that order; junction bases with no gene match: 9. This CDR3 has 13 amino acids. CDR1 MNHEY and CDR2 SMNVEV come from the germline V gene (reference sequence). Here the CDR3 reads CASWPHRGSEQFF. CDR3 nucleotide sequence: TGTGCCAGCTGGCCTCACAGGGGGAGTGAGCAGTTCTTC.

The chain has TRBV4-1 and TRBJ1-4, with unresolved D. Trimming cost V 1 base and J 8 bases, with 14 bases left between them. The CDR3 is made up of 15 amino acids. Germline CDR1 reads MGHRA; CDR2 reads YSYEKL. The CDR3 loop reads CASSQVGLRVEKLFF. CDR3 nucleotides: TGCGCCAGCAGCCAAGTTGGCCTTCGGGTAGAAAAACTGTTTTTT.

A remark on this clonotype: A read error may account for a junction end that differs from germline. This chain uses TRBV5-1 with TRBJ2-5, with D unresolved. This CDR3 is 14 amino acids long. The germline gives CDR1 SGHRS, CDR2 YFSETQ. CDR3 coding DNA: TGCGTCAGCAGCTTGCAGACCCACCAGGAGACCCAGTACTTC. Translation: CVSSLQTHQETQYF.

This sequence joins TRBV24-1 and TRBJ2-2, with 8 bases lining up with TRBD2. Germline V gene sequence: CDR1 KGHDR, CDR2 SFDVKD. The CDR3 runs 16 residues. V lost 8 bases and J lost 3; bases outside the gene matches: 10. The CDR3 sequence is CATKAGAGEDTGELFF. Here the CDR3 DNA reads TGTGCCACCAAGGCCGGAGCGGGAGAGGACACCGGGGAGCTGTTTTTT.

The genes are TRBV20-1 and TRBJ2-1, with D possibly being TRBD1 (5 bases). The V end lost 1 base, the J end lost 9 bases, and 10 bases lay between the germline ends. Per the germline V gene, CDR1 is DFQATT and CDR2 is SNEGSKA (reference sequence). This CDR3 comprises 12 residues. The CDR3 sequence is CSARALRGEQFF. The CDR3 DNA sequence: TGCAGTGCTAGAGCTCTTAGGGGTGAGCAGTTCTTC.

The chain joins TRBV7-9 to TRBJ2-5, with D perhaps TRBD2 (6 bases). The J call is doubtful: the DNA matches TRBJ2-7 better. CDR3 length: 12 amino acids. The germline gives CDR1 SEHNR, CDR2 FQNEAQ (reference sequence). CDR3 sequence (DNA): TGTGCCAGCGAGGAGGGTTTCAACGAGCAGTACTTC. Translation gives CASEEGFNEQYF.